This record looks at one T cell receptor beta chain sequence and its context. Its target is unknown. The length of the CDR3 is 15 residues. Germline V lookup: CDR1 SNHLY, CDR2 FYNNEI. Trimming cost V 6 bases and J 6 bases; bases outside gene matches: 6. This record belongs to a study of cytomegalovirus exposure and HLA in healthy donors. Primers included in the PCR were 60 Vbeta and 13 Jbeta primers. Per the original methods: Unique TCR beta chains numbered around 80 million in a later analysis, with about 9.9 million shared. Sequencing was performed with immunoSEQ multiplex PCR; in TCRdb, only in-frame clones are kept and a portion is missing. V, J and clone size reflect that table, while D and trimming were determined from the DNA. The sample consists of about 210,000 clones, 80% to 90% of them appearing once. Study-level findings and limits: The authors considered a cluster of highly shared sequence variants likely to be a sequencing artifact.

The chain couples TRBV2 to TRBJ2-1, with TRBD2 identical over 12 bases. Input material: PBMCs. This receptor was identified in a man aged 35 to 55 in good health and CMV-seropositive. CDR3 sequence: CASRQTSGSFNEQFF. CDR3 nucleotide sequence: TGTGCCAGCAGGCAGACTAGCGGGAGCTTCAATGAGCAGTTCTTC.